Listed here are 12 T cell receptor beta chains from one sample, sequenced in a study of blood T cell repertoires in COVID-19. Clones were read by immunoSEQ multiplex PCR, and TCRdb kept only the in-frame ones, dropping some. Of about 280,000 clones detected, approximately 85% appear once; the ten largest clones hold approximately 5.1%. Specimen: peripheral blood. These receptors originate from a middle-aged man with active or convalescent COVID-19.

The chain joins TRBV7-9 to TRBJ2-1, with 9 bases that match TRBD2. Per germline, CDR1 SEHNR and CDR2 FQNEAQ (reference sequence). CDR3 length: 15 residues. V gave up 5 bases and J gave up 2 bases; unmatched junction bases: 4. The CDR3, as DNA: TGTGCCAGCAGCAGACTAGCGGATACCTACAATGAGCAGTTCTTC. Encoded protein: CASSRLADTYNEQFF.

J is TRBJ2-7 and V is TRBV3-1 (or the pseudogene TRBV3-2); 7 nucleotides align to TRBD1. V lost 10 bases, J lost 0 bases, and 6 bases stayed unmatched. Germline V lookup: CDR1 LGHDT, CDR2 YNNKEL (reference sequence). The CDR3 totals 13 residues. CDR3 DNA: TGTGCCACTCGACAGGGCCCCTCCTACGAGCAGTACTTC. Translating gives CATRQGPSYEQYF.

This clone came up a few times. The J gene is TRBJ1-1, the V gene TRBV6-2 or TRBV6-3; no definite D call. The CDR3 has 13 amino acids. The V end lost 4 bases, the J end lost 7 bases, and 13 bases lay between the germline ends. Per germline, CDR1 MNHEY and CDR2 SVGEGT. The CDR3 nucleotides read TGTGCCAGCAGTTTGCGGGTGAGGAATGAAGCTTTCTTT. This encodes CASSLRVRNEAFF.

This CDR3 is CASGLWTGARGEKLFF. Written as DNA, the CDR3 is TGTGCTAGTGGTTTGTGGACAGGGGCCCGCGGGGAAAAACTGTTTTTT. The chain links TRBV12-5 to TRBJ1-4; TRBD1 matches 9 bases. CDR3 length: 16 amino acids. Unmatched junction bases numbered 9, after V lost 2 bases and J lost 8 bases. Germline CDR1 and CDR2: LGHNT and FRNRAP.

The V gene is TRBV18, the J gene TRBJ1-2; D is ambiguous. This CDR3 is built from 13 residues. Trimming removed 3 bases from V and 10 bases from J, with 15 bases in between. CDR1 and CDR2 from the germline V gene are KGHSH and LQKENI. The CDR3 DNA reads as TGTGCCAGCTCACCGGGCAATCTTAACGACTACACCTTC. Protein: CASSPGNLNDYTF.

This clone is a singleton in its sample. The rearrangement joins TRBV28 to TRBJ2-1; D remains ambiguous. The germline CDR1 and CDR2 sequences are MDHEN and SYDVKM. Trimming took off 5 bases at V and 8 bases at J, with 13 bases between the two ends. The CDR3 is 13 amino acids. The chain's CDR3 is CASSQTPRYEQFF. CDR3 DNA: TGTGCCAGCAGTCAAACACCTAGGTATGAGCAGTTCTTC.

Regarding this clone: The sample carries other DNA sequences with the same CDR3. The chain carries TRBV2 and TRBJ1-1; TRBD1 might be the D (6 bases). Germline CDR1 is SNHLY and CDR2 is FYNNEI. The V and J ends lost 1 base and 6 bases respectively, with 9 bases between them. The length of the CDR3 is 13 residues. The CDR3 nucleotides read TGTGCCAGCAGTGAAGAACAGGGTGCTGAAGCTTTCTTT. Protein product: CASSEEQGAEAFF.

This chain uses TRBV3-1 (or the pseudogene TRBV3-2) with TRBJ1-2, with D perhaps matching TRBD1 (6 bases). This CDR3 spans 15 amino acids. V dropped 4 bases and J dropped 5 bases, with 17 bases sitting between them. Germline values: CDR1 LGHDT, CDR2 YNNKEL (reference sequence). Here the CDR3 DNA reads TGTGCCAGCAGCCCGGGCGGGGGGCTCGGATATGGCTACACCTTC. It encodes CASSPGGGLGYGYTF.

The chain employs TRBV19 and TRBJ1-2; D gene unclear. The CDR3 totals 13 residues. Germline values: CDR1 LNHDA, CDR2 SQIVND (reference sequence). V gave up 6 bases and J gave up 6 bases, with 14 bases separating them. CDR3 region: CASRSLVIHGYTF. In DNA form, the CDR3 reads TGTGCCAGTAGGAGTTTAGTAATTCATGGCTACACCTTC. The variable domain in full, with the rest retrieved from reference TRBV19 and TRBJ1-2, is DGGITQSPKYLFRKEGQNVTLSCEQNLNHDAMYWYRQDPGQGLRLIYYSQIVNDFQKGDIAEGYSVSREKKESFPLTVTSAQKNPTAFYLCASRSLVIHGYTFGSGTRLTVV.

The V gene is TRBV6-6, the J gene TRBJ2-1, with D tentatively TRBD2 (5 bases). Trimming removed 6 bases from V and 5 bases from J, with 17 bases in between. In germline, CDR1 is MNHNY, CDR2 SVGAGI (reference sequence). The CDR3 contains 15 residues. This CDR3 is CASRERSVVDNEQFF. Here the CDR3 DNA reads TGTGCCAGCAGAGAGCGGAGCGTGGTCGACAATGAGCAGTTCTTC.

V is TRBV7-3 and J is TRBJ2-1; 12 bases agree with TRBD2. V was clipped by 5 bases and J by 9 bases; unmatched bases: 2. The CDR3 contains 13 residues. CDR1 is SGHTA, CDR2 FQGTGA, per germline. The CDR3 coding sequence is TGTGCCAGCAGCCGGACTAGCGGGACTGAGCAGTTCTTC. Protein product: CASSRTSGTEQFF.

The chain has TRBV5-1 and TRBJ2-5; possibly TRBD1 for D (5 bases). Germline V lookup: CDR1 SGHRS, CDR2 YFSETQ. V lost 2 bases and J lost 5, with 10 bases in between. This CDR3 has 13 amino acids. The CDR3 nucleotides are TGCGCCAGCAGCTTCCAAGGGGCCGAGACCCAGTACTTC. Translation gives CASSFQGAETQYF. Looking up the rest from reference TRBV5-1 and TRBJ2-5 gives the full variable domain: KAGVTQTPRYLIKTRGQQVTLSCSPISGHRSVSWYQQTPGQGLQFLFEYFSETQRNKGNFPGRFSGRQFSNSRSEMNVSTLELGDSALYLCASSFQGAETQYFGPGTRLLVL.